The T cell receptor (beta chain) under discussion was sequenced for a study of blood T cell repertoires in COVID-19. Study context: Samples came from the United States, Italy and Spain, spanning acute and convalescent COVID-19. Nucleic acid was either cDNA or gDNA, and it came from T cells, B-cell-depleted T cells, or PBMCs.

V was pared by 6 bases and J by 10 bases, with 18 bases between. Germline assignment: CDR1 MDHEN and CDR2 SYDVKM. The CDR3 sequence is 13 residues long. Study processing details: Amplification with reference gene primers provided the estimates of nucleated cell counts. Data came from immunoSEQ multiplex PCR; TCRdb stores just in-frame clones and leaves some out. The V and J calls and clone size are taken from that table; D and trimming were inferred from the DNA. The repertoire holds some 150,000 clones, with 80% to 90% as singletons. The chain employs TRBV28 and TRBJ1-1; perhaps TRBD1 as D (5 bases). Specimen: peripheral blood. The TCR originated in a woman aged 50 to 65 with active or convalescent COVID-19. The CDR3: CASSIGTVYRAFF. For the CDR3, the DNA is TGTGCCAGCAGCATCGGGACTGTCTACAGAGCTTTCTTT.